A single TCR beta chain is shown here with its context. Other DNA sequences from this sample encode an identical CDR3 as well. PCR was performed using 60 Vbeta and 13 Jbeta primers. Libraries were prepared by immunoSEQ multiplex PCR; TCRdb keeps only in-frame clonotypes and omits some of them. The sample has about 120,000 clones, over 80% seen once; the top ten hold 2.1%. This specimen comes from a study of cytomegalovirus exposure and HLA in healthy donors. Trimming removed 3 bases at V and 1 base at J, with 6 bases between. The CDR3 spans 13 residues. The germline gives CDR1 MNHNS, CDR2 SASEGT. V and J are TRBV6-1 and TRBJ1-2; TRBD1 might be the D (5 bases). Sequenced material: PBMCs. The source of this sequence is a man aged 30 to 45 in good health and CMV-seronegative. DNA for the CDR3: TGTGCCAGCAGTGAGGGGGGTAACTATGGCTACACCTTC. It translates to CASSEGGNYGYTF.